Sequencing of this T cell receptor (beta chain) was carried out in a study of glioma-infiltrating T cells after dendritic cell vaccination. Study-level information: Treatment, given 2003 to 2012, was autologous tumor lysate-pulsed dendritic cell vaccination. Dendritic cells derived from monocytes and pulsed with autologous tumor lysate formed the vaccine.

This CDR3 region has 14 residues. Trimming cost V 1 base and J 3 bases, with 10 bases left between them. The germline CDR1 and CDR2 sequences are SGHRS and YFSETQ. Assay used: immunoSEQ multiplex PCR; TCRdb lists only in-frame clones, some missing. The sample includes roughly 80,000 clones, about nine tenths of them seen just once. As for time point: after dendritic cell vaccination, including at tumor progression/relapse. Blood PBMC samples: pre-vaccination, two weeks post third vaccination, and at tumor progression. This sequence was found in a human donor with glioblastoma. This material consisted of blood, taken after dendritic cell vaccination. The gene calls are TRBV5-1 and TRBJ1-1; TRBD1 is a possible D gene (6 bases). The CDR3 nucleotides are TGCGCCAGCAGCTTGTCAGGGGTGGACACTGAAGCTTTCTTT. The encoded protein is CASSLSGVDTEAFF.